This T cell receptor beta chain derives from a study of cytomegalovirus exposure and HLA in healthy donors. Study context: Among the 350 to 400 donors who were genotyped, roughly 76% fell in the genetic ancestry cluster that is associated with self-reported Caucasian donors.

Both 60 Vbeta primers and 13 Jbeta primers went into the PCR. Method: immunoSEQ multiplex PCR; TCRdb's copy keeps in-frame clones and lacks some. The table includes 40,000 to 45,000 clones, 70% to 85% detected once. The CDR3 length is 16 residues. The V end lost 4 bases, the J end lost 4 bases, and 19 bases lay between the germline ends. Germline V gene data show CDR1 as LGHNA and CDR2 as YNFKEQ. Study-wide points: From TCR beta sequences, most subjects' HLA-A and HLA-B alleles were reportedly predicted accurately. Segments of the TCR beta V type were, in most cases, productive about 87% or about 30% of the time in an earlier analysis. Another analysis was done later, and it associated approximately 15,000 TCR beta sequences with HLA alleles at 0.05 false discovery rate.

In regard to this clone: Antigen: not known.

This sequence originates from a man younger than 45 in good health and CMV-seronegative. The rearrangement joins TRBV4-2 to TRBJ1-1; D might be TRBD1 (5 bases). The source material was PBMCs. CDR3 nucleotides: TGTGCCAGCAGCCTACAAAATCAGGGATGGGGCACTGAAGCTTTCTTT. Protein sequence: CASSLQNQGWGTEAFF.